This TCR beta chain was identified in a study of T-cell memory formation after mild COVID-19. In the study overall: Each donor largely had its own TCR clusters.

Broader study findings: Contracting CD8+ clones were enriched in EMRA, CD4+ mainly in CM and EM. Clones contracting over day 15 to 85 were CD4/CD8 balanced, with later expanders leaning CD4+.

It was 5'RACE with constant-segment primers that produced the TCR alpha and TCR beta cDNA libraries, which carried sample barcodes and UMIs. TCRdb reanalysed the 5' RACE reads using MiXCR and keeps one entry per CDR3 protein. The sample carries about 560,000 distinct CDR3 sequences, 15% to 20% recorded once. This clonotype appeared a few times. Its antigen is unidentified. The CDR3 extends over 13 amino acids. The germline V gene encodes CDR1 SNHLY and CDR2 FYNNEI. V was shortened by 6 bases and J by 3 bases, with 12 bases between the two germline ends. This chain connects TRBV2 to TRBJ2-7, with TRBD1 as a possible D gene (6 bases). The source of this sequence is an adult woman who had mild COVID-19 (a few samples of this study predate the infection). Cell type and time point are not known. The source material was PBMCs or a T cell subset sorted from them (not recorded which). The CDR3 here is CASRAGAVYEQYF. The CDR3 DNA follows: TGTGCCAGCAGGGCAGGGGCTGTCTACGAGCAGTACTTC.